What follows is one TCR beta chain and its context. No antigen is known for it. The data were obtained in a study of human T cells and chemical hapten exposure. Study-wide background: Patients received weekly diphenylcyclopropenone doses to the scalp throughout the approximately 25-week study. DPC (0.01%) was patch tested on the upper back and read at 6 days. Overall study findings and caveats: Significantly greater numbers of large CDR3 similarity clusters came from expanded TCRs than from controls.

MiXCR was run by TCRdb on the RACE reads, yielding one entry per CDR3 protein. Among about 350,000 distinct CDR3 sequences listed, about 5.4% were seen once. Stated time point: pre-sensitization, week 0. Treatment given: therapeutic diphenylcyclopropenone sensitization with weekly scalp DPC. People who gave samples had alopecia, were 18 to 70 years old, and were suitable for DPC. Germline lookup yields CDR1 SQVTM and CDR2 ANQGSEA. V shed 5 bases, J shed 2 bases, and the junction held 8 bases outside the gene matches. The CDR3 loop spans 15 amino acids. This TCR derives from a woman between 18 and 29 years old with alopecia areata. Some clones in this sample may be carry-over from other donors' samples. Here the sequenced sample was whole blood, taken in connection with sensitization to the hapten diphenylcyclopropenone (DPC). This chain joins TRBV29-1 and TRBJ2-5; 10 bases agree with TRBD2. CDR3 sequence: CSVMLAGGFQETQYF. The DNA for the CDR3 is TGCAGCGTTATGTTAGCGGGGGGCTTTCAAGAGACCCAGTACTTC.